In this sample, the clone carrying this T cell receptor beta chain turned up many times. Its specificity is unknown. Exclusions: uncontrolled infection, other autoimmune disease, pregnancy, lactation. Amplified regions were TCR beta CDR3 sequences from RNA transcripts. With the HTBI primer set, the TCR CDR3 went through a first round of RT-PCR. TCRdb ran MiXCR on the multiplex PCR reads and lists one entry per CDR3 protein. The sample shows fewer than 350,000 distinct CDR3 sequences, roughly 18% of them seen only once. This specimen belongs to a study of T cells in Graves' hyperthyroidism and ophthalmopathy. Study-wide background: Blood from the periphery was taken at initial diagnosis, before any treatment. Study-wide findings and caveats: Most clonotypes expanded in thyroid above 0.001 were likewise present in blood. Ophthalmopathy and stable hyperthyroidism were told apart by a 13 V-J model.

This receptor was identified in a woman aged 45-60 years with Graves' hyperthyroidism. Sample: blood.

CDR3: CASSWTPLAHTEAFF. CDR3 nucleotide sequence: TGTGCCAGCAGTTGGACCCCTTTGGCGCACACTGAAGCTTTCTTT. The genes are TRBV12-3 or TRBV12-4 and TRBJ1-1; D is undetermined. V lost 4 bases to trimming and J lost 3 bases, with 15 bases between them. This CDR3 region has 15 residues.